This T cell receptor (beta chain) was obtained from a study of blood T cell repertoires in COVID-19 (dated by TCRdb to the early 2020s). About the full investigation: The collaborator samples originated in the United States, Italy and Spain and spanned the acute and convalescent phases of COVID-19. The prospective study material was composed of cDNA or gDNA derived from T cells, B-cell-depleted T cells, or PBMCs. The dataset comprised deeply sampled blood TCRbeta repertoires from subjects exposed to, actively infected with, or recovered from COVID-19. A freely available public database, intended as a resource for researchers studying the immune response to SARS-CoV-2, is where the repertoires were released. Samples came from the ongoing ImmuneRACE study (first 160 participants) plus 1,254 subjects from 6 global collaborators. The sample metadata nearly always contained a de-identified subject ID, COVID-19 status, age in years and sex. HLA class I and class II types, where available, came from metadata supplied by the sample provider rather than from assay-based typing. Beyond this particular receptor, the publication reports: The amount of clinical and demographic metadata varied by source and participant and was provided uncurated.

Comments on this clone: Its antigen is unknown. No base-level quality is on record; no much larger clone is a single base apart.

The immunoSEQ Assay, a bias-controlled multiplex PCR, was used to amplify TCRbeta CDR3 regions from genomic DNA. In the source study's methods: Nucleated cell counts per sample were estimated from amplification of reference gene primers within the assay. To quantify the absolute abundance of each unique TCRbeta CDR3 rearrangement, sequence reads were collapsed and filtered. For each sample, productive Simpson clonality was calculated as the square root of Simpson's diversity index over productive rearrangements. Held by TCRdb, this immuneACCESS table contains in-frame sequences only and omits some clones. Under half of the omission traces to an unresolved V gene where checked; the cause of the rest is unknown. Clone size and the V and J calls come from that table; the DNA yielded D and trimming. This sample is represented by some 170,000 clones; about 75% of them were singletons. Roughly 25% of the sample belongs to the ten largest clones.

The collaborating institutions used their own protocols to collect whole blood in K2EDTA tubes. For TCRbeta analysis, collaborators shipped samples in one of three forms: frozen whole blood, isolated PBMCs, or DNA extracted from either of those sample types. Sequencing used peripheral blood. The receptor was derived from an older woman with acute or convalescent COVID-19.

The CDR3 corresponds to CATSPTRGTQYF. The DNA sequence follows: TGTGCCACCAGCCCGACGCGGGGGACCCAGTACTTC. The chain joins TRBV24-1 to TRBJ2-5, and perhaps TRBD2 as D gene, on 6 matching bases. V and J lose 7 bases and 7 bases, and a span of 12 bases separates them. The CDR3, cysteine through phenylalanine, is 12 amino acids long. Here the CDR3 DNA is all that survives: 36 bases in frame from base 1. Based on the germline V gene, the CDR1 and CDR2 sequences are KGHDR and SFDVKD.